Sequencing of this T cell receptor beta chain was carried out in a study of shared clonotypes between healthy human individuals. Here immunoSEQ multiplex PCR was the method, and the copy in TCRdb shows in-frame clones only, minus some. The sample carries about half a million clones, around 73% recorded once. Germline values: CDR1 MNHEY, CDR2 SVGAGI. The CDR3 is 12 residues long. Between the trimmed V and J ends, which lost 11 bases and 8 bases, there was a span of 18 bases. The sequence was collected from a middle-aged woman in good health. Some clones in this sample may be carry-over from other donors' samples. Material: PBMCs. This chain links TRBV6-5 with TRBJ1-2; no reliable D call. CDR3 DNA sequence: TGTGCCGCTGGACGCCCGCTCTGGGGCTACACCTTC. It translates to CAAGRPLWGYTF.